This T cell receptor beta chain was identified in a study of shared clonotypes between healthy human individuals. Turning to the study itself: Plates per donor: three CD4 naive, three CD4 memory, two CD8 naive, one CD8 memory.

Points on this clone: Its antigen is undetermined.

Naive CD8 cells, CD45RO-negative and positively selected for CCR7, excluded terminally differentiated effector memory CD45RA+ cells. The study's findings and limits: The rarefaction results pointed to incomplete sorted-subset sequencing despite large depth.

The data were produced by immunoSEQ multiplex PCR, yet TCRdb's version contains in-frame clones alone and is incomplete. The sample contains about 2.1 million clones, 85% to 95% of which appear only once. CDR1 is MNHEY and CDR2 is SMNVEV in the germline V gene (reference sequence). Trimming took 0 bases from V and 0 from J, leaving 11 bases between them. The CDR3 length is 16 residues. The sample comprised naive CD8+ T cells from PBMCs. The clonotype originates from a man younger than 35 in good health. Some clones in this sample may be carry-over from other donors' samples. This sequence joins TRBV27 and TRBJ1-1; D not resolved. The CDR3 region is CASSLSIRSVNTEAFF. Written as DNA, the CDR3 is TGTGCCAGCAGTTTATCGATCAGGTCGGTGAACACTGAAGCTTTCTTT.